The entry below gives a single T cell receptor beta chain sequence along with its context. The sample is drawn from a study of cytomegalovirus exposure and HLA in healthy donors. The CDR3 has 15 residues. The ends lost 4 bases at V and 5 bases at J; junction bases unmatched: 7. The V gene's germline CDR1 is MNHNS and CDR2 SASEGT. The PCR used 60 Vbeta and 13 Jbeta primers. Clones were read by immunoSEQ multiplex PCR, and TCRdb kept only the in-frame ones, dropping some. This table has more than 85,000 clones, around 80% appearing once. The V and J genes are TRBV6-1 and TRBJ2-2, with 7 nucleotides matching TRBD2. The sequence came from a male donor in good health and CMV-seronegative. Material for sequencing was PBMCs. The CDR3 bases are TGTGCCAGCAGTGCTTTGGCGGGAGAGACCGGGGAGCTGTTTTTT. Protein sequence: CASSALAGETGELFF.